The sequence of this T cell receptor (beta chain) was determined in a study of blood T cell repertoires in COVID-19. The V end lost 5 bases, the J end lost 4 bases, and 17 bases lay between the germline ends. The CDR3 is 15 residues long. Germline V gene sequence: CDR1 SGHVS, CDR2 FQNEAQ. The table came from immunoSEQ multiplex PCR; TCRdb's copy has only in-frame clones and leaves some out. The profile shows nearly 45,000 clones, about 80% of them singletons. Sequenced input: peripheral blood. The chain recombines TRBV7-8 with TRBJ1-1, with a weak D call TRBD1 (5 bases). The TCR was taken from a human donor in a cohort sampled during active COVID-19. CDR3 coding DNA: TGTGCCAGCAGCCGAAGGCCGGGCAGGGTCACTGAAGCTTTCTTT. This codes for CASSRRPGRVTEAFF. Full variable domain (remainder filled in from reference TRBV7-8 and TRBJ1-1): GAGVSQSPRYKVAKRGQDVALRCDPISGHVSLFWYQQALGQGPEFLTYFQNEAQLDKSGLPSDRFFAERPEGSVSTLKIQRTQQEDSAVYLCASSRRPGRVTEAFFGQGTRLTVV.